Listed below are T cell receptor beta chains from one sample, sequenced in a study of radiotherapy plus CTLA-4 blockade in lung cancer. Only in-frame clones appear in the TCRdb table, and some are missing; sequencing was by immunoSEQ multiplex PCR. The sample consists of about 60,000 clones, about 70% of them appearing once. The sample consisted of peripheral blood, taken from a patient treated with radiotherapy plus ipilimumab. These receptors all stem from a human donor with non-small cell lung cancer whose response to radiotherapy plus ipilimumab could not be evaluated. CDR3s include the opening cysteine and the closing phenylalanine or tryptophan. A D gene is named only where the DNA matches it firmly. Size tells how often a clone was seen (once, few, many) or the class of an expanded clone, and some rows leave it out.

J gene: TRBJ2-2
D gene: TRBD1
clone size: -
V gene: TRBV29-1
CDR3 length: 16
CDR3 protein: CSAARDRTILSGELFF
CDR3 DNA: TGCAGCGCCGCTAGGGACAGGACTATCCTTAGTGGGGAGCTGTTTTTT

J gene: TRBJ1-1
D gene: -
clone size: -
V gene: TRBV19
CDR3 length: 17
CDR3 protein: CASTELGSPMSNTEAFF
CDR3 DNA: TGTGCCAGTACCGAACTGGGCAGCCCTATGTCGAACACTGAAGCTTTCTTT

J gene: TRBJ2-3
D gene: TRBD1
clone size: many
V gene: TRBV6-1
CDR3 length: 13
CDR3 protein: CASSGDREGTQYF
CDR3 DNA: TGTGCCAGCAGTGGGGACAGGGAGGGTACGCAGTATTTT

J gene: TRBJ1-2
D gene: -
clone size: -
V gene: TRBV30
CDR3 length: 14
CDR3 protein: CAWSQYRVGLGYTF
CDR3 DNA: TGTGCCTGGAGTCAATACAGGGTAGGACTTGGCTACACCTTC

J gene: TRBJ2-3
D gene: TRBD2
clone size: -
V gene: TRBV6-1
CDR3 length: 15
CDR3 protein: CASIKTGGRSDTQYF
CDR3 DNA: TGTGCCAGCATAAAGACGGGAGGGCGGTCAGATACGCAGTATTTT

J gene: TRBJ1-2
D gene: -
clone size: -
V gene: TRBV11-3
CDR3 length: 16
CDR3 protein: CASSLVFGGHVHGYTF
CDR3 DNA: TGTGCCAGCAGCTTAGTATTTGGCGGACACGTACATGGCTACACCTTC

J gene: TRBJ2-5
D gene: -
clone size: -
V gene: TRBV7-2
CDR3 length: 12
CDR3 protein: CASSYRGETQYF
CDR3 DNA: TGTGCCAGCAGTTACAGAGGGGAGACCCAGTACTTC

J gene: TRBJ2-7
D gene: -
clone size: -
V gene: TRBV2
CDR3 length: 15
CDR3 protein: CASSELTGDSYEQYF
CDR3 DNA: TGTGCCAGCAGTGAACTGACAGGAGACTCCTACGAGCAGTACTTC

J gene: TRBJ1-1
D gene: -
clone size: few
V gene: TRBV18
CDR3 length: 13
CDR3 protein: CASSFQGGTEAFF
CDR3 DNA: TGTGCCAGCTCATTCCAGGGTGGCACTGAAGCTTTCTTT

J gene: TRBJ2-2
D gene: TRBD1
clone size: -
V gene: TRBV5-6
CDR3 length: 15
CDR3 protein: CASSNRGVDTGELFF
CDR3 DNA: TGTGCCAGCAGCAACAGGGGAGTGGACACCGGGGAGCTGTTTTTT

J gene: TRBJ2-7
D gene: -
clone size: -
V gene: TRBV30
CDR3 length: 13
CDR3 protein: CAWSVASGDEQYF
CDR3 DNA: TGTGCCTGGAGTGTAGCGTCGGGGGACGAGCAGTACTTC

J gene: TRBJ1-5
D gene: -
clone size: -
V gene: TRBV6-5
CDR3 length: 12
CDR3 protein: CASAGPNQPQHF
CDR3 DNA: TGTGCCAGCGCAGGGCCCAACCAGCCCCAGCATTTT

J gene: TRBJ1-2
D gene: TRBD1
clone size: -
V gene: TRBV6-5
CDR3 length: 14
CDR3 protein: CASSLYRGSNGYTF
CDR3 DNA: TGTGCCAGCAGTTTGTACAGGGGGAGTAACGGCTACACCTTC

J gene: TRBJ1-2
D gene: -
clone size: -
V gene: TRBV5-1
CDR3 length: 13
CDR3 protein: CASSQEVNYGYTF
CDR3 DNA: TGCGCCAGCAGTCAGGAGGTTAACTATGGCTACACCTTC

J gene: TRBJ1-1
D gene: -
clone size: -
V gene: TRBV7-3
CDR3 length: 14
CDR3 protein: CASSLTYGETEAFF
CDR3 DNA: TGTGCCAGCAGCTTAACGTATGGGGAGACTGAAGCTTTCTTT

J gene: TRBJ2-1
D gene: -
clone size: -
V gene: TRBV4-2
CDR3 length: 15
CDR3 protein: CASGQPGQAYNEQFF
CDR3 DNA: TGTGCCAGCGGCCAGCCAGGCCAGGCCTACAATGAGCAGTTCTTC

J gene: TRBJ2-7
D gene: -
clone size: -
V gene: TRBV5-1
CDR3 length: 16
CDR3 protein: CASSLEGGLNAYEQYF
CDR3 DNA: TGCGCCAGCAGCTTGGAGGGGGGGCTCAACGCCTACGAGCAGTACTTC

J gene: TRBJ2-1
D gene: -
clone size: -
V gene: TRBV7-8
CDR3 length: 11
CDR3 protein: CASSPFDEQFF
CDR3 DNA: TGTGCCAGCAGCCCTTTCGATGAGCAGTTCTTC

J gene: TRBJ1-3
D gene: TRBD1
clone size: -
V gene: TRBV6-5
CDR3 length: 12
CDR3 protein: CASQGAGNTIYF
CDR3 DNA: TGTGCCTCACAGGGGGCTGGAAACACCATATATTTT

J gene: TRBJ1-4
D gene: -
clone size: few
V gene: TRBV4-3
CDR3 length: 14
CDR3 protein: CASSQDRVGEKLFF
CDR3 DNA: TGCGCCAGCAGCCAAGACCGGGTTGGTGAAAAACTGTTTTTT

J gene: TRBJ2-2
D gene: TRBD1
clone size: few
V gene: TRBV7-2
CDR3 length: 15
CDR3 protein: CASSSRDRGTGELFF
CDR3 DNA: TGTGCCAGCAGCTCCCGGGACAGGGGTACCGGGGAGCTGTTTTTT

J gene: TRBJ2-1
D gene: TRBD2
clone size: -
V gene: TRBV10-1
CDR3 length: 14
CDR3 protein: CASRPGLAGPLWFF
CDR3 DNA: TGCGCCAGCAGGCCGGGACTAGCGGGACCCCTCTGGTTCTTC

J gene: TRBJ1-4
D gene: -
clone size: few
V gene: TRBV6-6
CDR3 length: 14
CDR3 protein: CASTVRGRDEKLFF
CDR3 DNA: TGTGCCAGCACTGTTCGGGGGAGGGATGAAAAACTGTTTTTT

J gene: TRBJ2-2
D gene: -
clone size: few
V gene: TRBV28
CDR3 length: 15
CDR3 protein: CATWWGGAPPGELFF
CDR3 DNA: TGTGCCACCTGGTGGGGTGGGGCCCCCCCCGGGGAGCTGTTTTTT

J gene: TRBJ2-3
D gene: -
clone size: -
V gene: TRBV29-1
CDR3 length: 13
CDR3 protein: CSVDYRVTDTQYF
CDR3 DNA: TGCAGCGTTGACTACAGGGTGACAGATACGCAGTATTTT

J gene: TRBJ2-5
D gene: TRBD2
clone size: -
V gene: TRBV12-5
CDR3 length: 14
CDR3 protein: CASTSGRIGETQYF
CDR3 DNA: TGTGCTAGTACTAGCGGGAGAATTGGGGAGACCCAGTACTTC

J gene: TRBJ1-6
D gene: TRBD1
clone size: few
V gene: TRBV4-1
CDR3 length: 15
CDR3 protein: CASSQVGQVFPPLHF
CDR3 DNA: TGCGCCAGCAGCCAAGTCGGACAGGTATTCCCCCCCCTCCACTTT

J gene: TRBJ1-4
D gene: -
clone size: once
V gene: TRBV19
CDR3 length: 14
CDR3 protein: CASSKGLINEKLFF
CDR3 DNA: TGTGCCAGTAGCAAAGGACTGATTAATGAAAAACTGTTTTTT

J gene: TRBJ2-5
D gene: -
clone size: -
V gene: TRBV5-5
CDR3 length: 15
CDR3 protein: CASSLVQGGRETQYF
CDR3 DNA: TGTGCCAGCAGCTTGGTCCAGGGTGGGCGGGAGACCCAGTACTTC

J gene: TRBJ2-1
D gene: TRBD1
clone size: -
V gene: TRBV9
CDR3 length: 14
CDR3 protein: CASSPDRDYNEQFF
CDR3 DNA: TGTGCCAGCAGCCCCGACAGGGACTACAATGAGCAGTTCTTC

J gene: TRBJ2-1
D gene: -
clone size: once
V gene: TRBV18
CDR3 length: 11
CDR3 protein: CASSYSNEQFF
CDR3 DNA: TGTGCCAGCTCATATAGCAATGAGCAGTTCTTC

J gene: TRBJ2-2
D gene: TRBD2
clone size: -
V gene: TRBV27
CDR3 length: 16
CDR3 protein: CASRRTSSGWAGELFF
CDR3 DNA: TGTGCCAGTCGGCGGACTAGCTCGGGCTGGGCTGGGGAGCTGTTTTTT

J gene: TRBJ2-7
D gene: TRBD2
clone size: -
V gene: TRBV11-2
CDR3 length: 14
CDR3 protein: CASSWGGLWDEQYF
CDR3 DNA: TGTGCCAGCAGCTGGGGGGGTCTTTGGGACGAGCAGTACTTC

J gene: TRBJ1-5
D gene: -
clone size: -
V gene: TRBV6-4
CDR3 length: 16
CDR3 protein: CASSNRTGRSNQPQHF
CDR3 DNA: TGTGCCAGCAGTAACCGGACGGGAAGGAGCAATCAGCCCCAGCATTTT

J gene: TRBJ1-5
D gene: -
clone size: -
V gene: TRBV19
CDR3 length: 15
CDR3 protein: CASSIGWGSNQPQHF
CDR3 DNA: TGTGCCAGTAGTATAGGTTGGGGCAGTAATCAGCCCCAGCATTTT

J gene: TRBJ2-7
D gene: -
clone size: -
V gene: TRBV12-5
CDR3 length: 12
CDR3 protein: CASGFRVYEQYF
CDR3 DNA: TGTGCTAGTGGTTTCCGGGTCTACGAGCAGTACTTC

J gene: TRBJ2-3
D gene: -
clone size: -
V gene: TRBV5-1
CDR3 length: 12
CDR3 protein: CASSYGTDTQYF
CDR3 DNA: TGCGCCAGCAGCTACGGGACAGATACGCAGTATTTT

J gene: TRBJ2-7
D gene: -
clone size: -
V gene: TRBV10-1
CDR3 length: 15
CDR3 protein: CASSESGLASYEQYF
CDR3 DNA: TGCGCCAGCAGTGAGTCGGGTCTAGCGAGCTACGAGCAGTACTTC

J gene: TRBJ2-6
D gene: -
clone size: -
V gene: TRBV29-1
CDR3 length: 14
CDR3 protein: CSVVAYSGANVLTF
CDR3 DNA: TGCAGCGTTGTGGCATACTCTGGGGCCAACGTCCTGACTTTC

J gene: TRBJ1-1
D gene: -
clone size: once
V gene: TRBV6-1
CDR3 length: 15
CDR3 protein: CASLLDTWGDTEAFF
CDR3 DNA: TGTGCCAGCCTCCTGGACACCTGGGGGGACACTGAAGCTTTCTTT

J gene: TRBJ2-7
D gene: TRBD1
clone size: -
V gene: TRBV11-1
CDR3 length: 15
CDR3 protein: CASSPGTGHFYEQYF
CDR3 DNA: TGTGCCAGCAGCCCCGGGACAGGGCATTTCTACGAGCAGTACTTC

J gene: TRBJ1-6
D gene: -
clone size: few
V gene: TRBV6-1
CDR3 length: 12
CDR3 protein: CASTQGASPLHF
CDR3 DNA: TGTGCCAGCACGCAGGGTGCCTCACCCCTCCACTTT

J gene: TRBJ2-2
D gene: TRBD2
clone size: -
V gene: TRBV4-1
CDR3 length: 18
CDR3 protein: CASSQGGLAGVGTGELFF
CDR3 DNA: TGCGCCAGCAGCCAAGGGGGACTAGCGGGAGTTGGCACCGGGGAGCTGTTTTTT

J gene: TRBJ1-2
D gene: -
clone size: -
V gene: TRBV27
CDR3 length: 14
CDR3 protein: CASSSNGRGYGYTF
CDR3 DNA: TGTGCCAGCAGTTCCAATGGAAGGGGCTATGGCTACACCTTC

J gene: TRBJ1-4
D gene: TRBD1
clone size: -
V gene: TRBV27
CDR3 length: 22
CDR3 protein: CASSPIGSAGGLFAATNEKLFF
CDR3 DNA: TGTGCCAGCAGTCCCATTGGATCGGCAGGGGGCTTATTCGCGGCAACTAATGAAAAACTGTTTTTT

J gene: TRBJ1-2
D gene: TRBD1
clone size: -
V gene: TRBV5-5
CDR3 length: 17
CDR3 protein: CASSLGGFAGGNYGYTF
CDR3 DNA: TGTGCCAGCAGCTTGGGTGGTTTTGCAGGGGGCAACTATGGCTACACCTTC

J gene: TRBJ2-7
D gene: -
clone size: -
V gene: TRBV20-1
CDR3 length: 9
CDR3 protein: CSASPGKYF
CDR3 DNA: TGCAGTGCTAGTCCAGGGAAGTACTTC

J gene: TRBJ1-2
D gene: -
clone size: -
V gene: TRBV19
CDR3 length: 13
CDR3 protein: CASSPTADYGYTF
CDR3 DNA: TGTGCCAGTAGTCCTACCGCGGACTATGGCTACACCTTC

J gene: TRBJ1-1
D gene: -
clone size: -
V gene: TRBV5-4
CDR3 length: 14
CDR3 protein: CASSSLQGMTEAFF
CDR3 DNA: TGTGCCAGCAGCTCCTTACAGGGAATGACTGAAGCTTTCTTT

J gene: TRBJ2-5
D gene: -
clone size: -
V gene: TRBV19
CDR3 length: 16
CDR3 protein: CASSIGGSDAVETQYF
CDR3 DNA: TGTGCCAGTAGTATAGGTGGCAGTGATGCCGTAGAGACCCAGTACTTC